One sample yielded the 20 T cell receptor beta chains listed below, sequenced in a study of blood T cell repertoires in COVID-19. Repertoires were generated with immunoSEQ multiplex PCR, while TCRdb's copy carries only in-frame clones and drops some. In the table there are approximately 300,000 clones, 90% to 95% of which are singletons. Sequenced sample: PBMCs or T cells enriched from blood (not recorded which). These receptors all stem from a woman in her 30s who had been exposed to COVID-19.

The J gene is TRBJ2-2, the V gene TRBV30; D not certain. The V end was cut by 3 bases, the J end by 6 bases, with 11 bases between. The CDR3 sequence is 13 residues long. CDR1 is GTSNPN, CDR2 SVGIG, per germline (reference sequence). In nucleotides, the CDR3 is TGTGCCTGGAGCCCCACAGAAGCCGGGGAGCTGTTTTTT. This translates into CAWSPTEAGELFF.

The chain combines TRBV4-1 with TRBJ1-1, with 10 bases lining up with TRBD1. This CDR3 contains 15 residues. Looked up from germline, CDR1 is MGHRA and CDR2 is YSYEKL. The V and J ends lost 1 base and 11 bases, in that order; junction bases with no gene match: 10. The CDR3 is CASSQVGTGVLNAFF. CDR3 DNA: TGCGCCAGCAGCCAAGTCGGGACAGGGGTTTTGAATGCTTTCTTT.

The V call is TRBV7-8, the J call TRBJ1-1, with D possibly TRBD1 on 5 matching bases. Trimming cost V 4 bases and J 1 base, with 16 bases left between them. Germline loops: CDR1 SGHVS, CDR2 FQNEAQ. The CDR3 covers 16 residues. The CDR3 sequence: CASSSPQGVGNTEAFF. CDR3 nucleotide sequence: TGTGCCAGCAGCTCCCCCCAAGGGGTAGGGAACACTGAAGCTTTCTTT.

The chain recombines TRBV19 with TRBJ2-3; TRBD1 is a possible D gene (5 bases). CDR1 and CDR2 (germline): LNHDA, SQIVND (reference sequence). The CDR3 sequence is 14 residues long. V was shortened by 5 bases and J by 3 bases, with 12 bases between the two germline ends. CDR3 sequence: CASSPRQWTDTQYF. For the CDR3, the DNA is TGTGCCAGTAGTCCGAGACAGTGGACAGATACGCAGTATTTT.

This clone was counted only a few times. The chain links TRBV7-9 to TRBJ1-1; D may be TRBD1 (6 bases). The CDR3 has 14 amino acids. Trimming removed 5 bases from V and 0 bases from J, with 10 bases in between. Germline V CDR1 and CDR2: SEHNR, FQNEAQ (reference sequence). The CDR3 reads CASSPRTVNTEAFF. The CDR3 bases are TGTGCCAGCAGCCCACGGACAGTGAACACTGAAGCTTTCTTT.

This clone was counted a few times. This chain uses TRBV3-1 (or the pseudogene TRBV3-2) with TRBJ1-6; D gene unclear. The CDR3 runs to 12 residues. Germline lookup yields CDR1 LGHDT and CDR2 YNNKEL (reference sequence). Trimming stripped 3 bases from V and 11 bases from J, with 8 bases between. CDR3 nucleotide sequence: TGTGCCAGCAGCCACGGGGTGCCACCCCTCCACTTT. Amino acids: CASSHGVPPLHF.

This rearrangement joins TRBV6-5 to TRBJ1-1; 7 bases are a match to TRBD1. There are 13 residues in the CDR3. V gave up 6 bases and J gave up 8 bases; unmatched junction bases: 9. Germline V lookup: CDR1 MNHEY, CDR2 SVGAGI. DNA for the CDR3: TGTGCCAGCAGACCTGACAGGGAAAGGGAAGCTTTCTTT. This translates into CASRPDREREAFF.

CDR3 bases: TGCGCCAGCAGCCAAGAGGGGACAGGGGTAAATTACGAGCAGTACTTC. Encoded protein: CASSQEGTGVNYEQYF. V and J are TRBV4-3 and TRBJ2-7; 10 bases line up with TRBD1. Germline V gives CDR1 LGHNA, CDR2 YSLEER. The CDR3 is 16 amino acids. Unmatched junction bases numbered 6, after V lost 0 bases and J lost 4 bases.

The rearrangement uses TRBV6-1 and TRBJ1-2, with D unclear. Trimming took 0 bases from V and 8 from J, leaving 13 bases between them. Germline V CDR1 and CDR2: MNHNS, SASEGT. The CDR3 has 14 residues. CDR3 coding DNA: TGTGCCAGCAGTGAAGCGACAAGCCCCTGGGGCTACACCTTC. It translates to CASSEATSPWGYTF.

The chain carries TRBV4-1 and TRBJ1-2, with 12 bases matching TRBD1. Trimming removed 3 bases from V and 8 bases from J; junction bases left unmatched: 13. Germline CDR1 MGHRA, CDR2 YSYEKL. The CDR3 has 17 residues. The CDR3 DNA reads as TGCGCCAGCAGCCACCCAGCAATCCGGGACAGGGGGCCCGGCTACACCTTC. Translation: CASSHPAIRDRGPGYTF.

CDR3 sequence: CASSLKVVQGWHYGYTF. The CDR3 DNA reads as TGTGCCAGCAGTTTAAAGGTCGTACAGGGGTGGCACTATGGCTACACCTTC. The chain combines TRBV27 with TRBJ1-2; 7 bases map to TRBD1. The CDR3 is made up of 17 amino acids. The germline CDR1 and CDR2 sequences are MNHEY and SMNVEV (reference sequence). V was clipped by 2 bases and J by 3 bases; unmatched bases: 12.

The chain uses TRBV9 and TRBJ2-3, with 12 bases aligning to TRBD2. Germline assignment: CDR1 SGDLS and CDR2 YYNGEE. The CDR3 runs 16 residues. After removal of 4 bases from V and 3 bases from J, the junction contained 6 bases not matched to a gene. The CDR3 is CASSPRGLAGTDTQYF. DNA of the CDR3: TGTGCCAGCAGCCCGAGGGGACTAGCGGGTACAGATACGCAGTATTTT.

The rearrangement uses TRBV2 and TRBJ1-2; 7 bases map to TRBD1. This CDR3 spans 16 amino acids. Trimming removed 7 bases from V and 6 bases from J; junction bases left unmatched: 17. Germline V gene lookup returns CDR1 SNHLY and CDR2 FYNNEI. The CDR3 is CASKDGAGGWLDGYTF. In DNA form, the CDR3 reads TGTGCCAGCAAAGATGGGGCAGGGGGGTGGTTGGATGGCTACACCTTC.

This chain uses TRBV6-2 or TRBV6-3 with TRBJ1-1; D perhaps matches TRBD1 (6 bases). Per the germline V gene, CDR1 is MNHEY and CDR2 is SVGEGT. Deletions cut 2 bases from V and 8 bases from J, with 15 bases between. The CDR3 covers 14 residues. The CDR3 protein is CASSYLSTGTEAFF. The CDR3 bases are TGTGCCAGCAGTTACCTATCCACAGGGACCGAAGCTTTCTTT.

The V call is TRBV12-5, the J call TRBJ2-7, with 7 bases that match TRBD1. This CDR3 is built from 17 residues. Germline V CDR1 and CDR2: LGHNT, FRNRAP. The V segment lost 5 bases and the J segment 2 bases; nucleotides outside the gene matches: 15. CDR3 amino acids: CASGTRQGLTSAYEQYF. The CDR3 DNA sequence: TGTGCTAGTGGTACACGACAGGGCCTCACGTCGGCCTACGAGCAGTACTTC.

The chain couples TRBV5-1 to TRBJ2-1; TRBD2 aligns across 8 bases. The CDR3 contains 16 residues. J was trimmed by 7 bases and V by 3 bases; bases with no gene match: 12. In germline, CDR1 is SGHRS, CDR2 YFSETQ. Here the CDR3 DNA reads TGCGCCAGCAGCTCTCTCTTAGCGGGGCAGTCTAATGAGCAGTTCTTC. Translated: CASSSLLAGQSNEQFF.

J is TRBJ1-5 and V is TRBV20-1; D gene ambiguous. Looked up from germline, CDR1 is DFQATT and CDR2 is SNEGSKA (reference sequence). The CDR3 runs 13 residues. The V gene lost 3 bases and the J gene lost 2 bases, with 8 bases spanning the gap. CDR3 bases: TGCAGTGCTAGTATCCGGGGCAATCAGCCCCAGCATTTT. Its protein product is CSASIRGNQPQHF.

The rearrangement joins TRBV9 to TRBJ1-1; tentatively, D is TRBD1 (6 bases). Germline CDR1 is SGDLS and CDR2 is YYNGEE. The CDR3 has 13 residues. V lost 4 bases to trimming and J lost 5 bases, with 12 bases between them. The CDR3 is CASSLGGLTEAFF. The CDR3 coding sequence is TGTGCCAGCAGCTTAGGGGGGCTGACTGAAGCTTTCTTT.

The gene calls are TRBV7-2 and TRBJ2-5; TRBD2 matches 12 bases. Per germline, CDR1 SGHTA and CDR2 FQGNSA. The length of the CDR3 is 15 residues. Trimming cost V 5 bases and J 5 bases; bases outside gene matches: 6. CDR3 loop: CASSLGLAGGETQYF. The CDR3 DNA is TGTGCCAGCAGCCTGGGACTAGCGGGTGGGGAGACCCAGTACTTC.

The V and J genes are TRBV11-3 and TRBJ2-1; 12 bases are a match to TRBD2. Germline CDR1 and CDR2: SGHNT and YENEEA. The CDR3 loop spans 16 amino acids. The ends lost 5 bases at V and 5 bases at J; junction bases unmatched: 7. This CDR3 is CASSPGTSGGNNEQFF. CDR3 bases: TGTGCCAGCAGCCCAGGAACTAGCGGGGGGAACAATGAGCAGTTCTTC.